This T cell receptor (beta chain) was recorded in a study of OX40 agonist ivuxolimab in advanced cancers. Concerning this clone itself: Its antigen remains unidentified.

Sequencing was performed with immunoSEQ multiplex PCR; in TCRdb, only in-frame clones are kept and a portion is missing. In the table there are under 85,000 clones, about 89% of which are singletons. The germline gives CDR1 KGHSH, CDR2 LQKENI. The CDR3 totals 15 residues. Trimming stripped 0 bases from V and 4 bases from J, with 12 bases between. Notes on the study in general: No antigen was identified for the clonally expanded peripheral T cells. Relative to CD4+ cells, CD8+ T cells on average had more expanded clones.

This sample comprised CD4+ or CD8+ T cells sorted from blood, obtained in a trial of the OX40 agonist ivuxolimab. The clonotype was recovered from an adult with an advanced solid tumor such as melanoma, head and neck, liver or kidney cancer. The rearrangement links TRBV18 to TRBJ2-5; D is perhaps TRBD2 (6 bases). CDR3 coding DNA: TGTGCCAGCTCACCACCTACAATCGGGGGAGAGACCCAGTACTTC. It yields the protein CASSPPTIGGETQYF.